This T cell receptor beta chain was retrieved from a study of blood T cell repertoires in COVID-19. At the level of the study: Material from acute and convalescent COVID-19 was sourced from the United States, Italy and Spain. Nucleic acid was either cDNA or gDNA, and it came from T cells, B-cell-depleted T cells, or PBMCs.

Authors' methods: Amplification with reference gene primers provided the estimates of nucleated cell counts. Clones were sequenced by immunoSEQ multiplex PCR, and TCRdb holds only the in-frame ones, with some missing. The DNA gave D and trimming, while V, J and clone size come from that table. The sample lists fewer than 400,000 clones; around nine tenths were seen once. Germline V gene data show CDR1 as SGHVS and CDR2 as FQNEAQ. This CDR3 region has 14 residues. Trimming cost V 5 bases and J 0 bases, with 8 bases left between them. This receptor was identified in a human donor in a cohort sampled during active COVID-19. Specimen: peripheral blood. V gene TRBV7-8 combines with J gene TRBJ2-4; D remains ambiguous. The CDR3 loop reads CASSPPGAKNIQYF. The DNA for the CDR3 is TGTGCCAGCAGCCCACCCGGAGCCAAAAACATTCAGTACTTC.